A single sample gave rise to the 30 T cell receptor beta chains below, sequenced in a study of cytomegalovirus exposure and HLA in healthy donors. PCR amplification relied on 60 Vbeta primers (plus 13 Jbeta primers). Method: immunoSEQ multiplex PCR; TCRdb's copy keeps in-frame clones and lacks some. The sample holds a few hundred thousand clones, around 90% seen once. Sequencing was done on a sample of PBMCs. The source of these receptors is a girl aged 2 to 10 in good health and CMV-seronegative.

This chain uses TRBV6-1 with TRBJ2-1; TRBD1 matches 7 bases. CDR1 is MNHNS and CDR2 is SASEGT in the germline V gene. Trimming cost V 3 bases and J 2 bases; bases outside gene matches: 7. CDR3 length: 16 amino acids. As DNA, the CDR3 is TGTGCCAGCAGTGAGGCCACCGGGACAGCCTACAATGAGCAGTTCTTC. Its translation is CASSEATGTAYNEQFF.

This sequence joins TRBV6-1 and TRBJ2-7; weak D call: TRBD1 (6 bases). This CDR3 has 14 amino acids. V lost 3 bases and J lost 0, with 9 bases in between. Germline V gene lookup returns CDR1 MNHNS and CDR2 SASEGT. The DNA for the CDR3 is TGTGCCAGCAGTGATAGGACAGTCTCCTACGAGCAGTACTTC. Protein: CASSDRTVSYEQYF.

The chain links TRBV11-3 to TRBJ2-3; D ambiguous. V lost 3 bases to trimming and J lost 0 bases, with 13 bases between them. CDR1 and CDR2 (germline): SGHNT, YENEEA. This CDR3 is 16 amino acids long. CDR3 bases: TGTGCCAGCAGCTTGGGCAGCACCACTAGCACAGATACGCAGTATTTT. This sequence encodes CASSLGSTTSTDTQYF.

The genes are TRBV7-3 and TRBJ2-2; 8 nucleotides align to TRBD1. The germline V gene has CDR1 SGHTA and CDR2 FQGTGA. V lost 6 bases and J lost 3; bases outside the gene matches: 12. This CDR3 comprises 17 residues. The CDR3 DNA follows: TGTGCCAGCAGTCGCCCTCCAGGGGGCGCTGACACCGGGGAGCTGTTTTTT. Its protein product is CASSRPPGGADTGELFF.

The rearrangement joins TRBV5-1 to TRBJ1-1; 8 bases map to TRBD1. Per the germline V gene, CDR1 is SGHRS and CDR2 is YFSETQ. V gave up 4 bases and J gave up 5 bases; unmatched junction bases: 10. The CDR3 contains 15 residues. The CDR3 bases are TGCGCCAGCAGCGGGGCCCCAGGGGGCGAAACTGAAGCTTTCTTT. This codes for CASSGAPGGETEAFF. Full variable domain (missing parts from reference TRBV5-1 and TRBJ1-1): KAGVTQTPRYLIKTRGQQVTLSCSPISGHRSVSWYQQTPGQGLQFLFEYFSETQRNKGNFPGRFSGRQFSNSRSEMNVSTLELGDSALYLCASSGAPGGETEAFFGQGTRLTVV.

The CDR3 bases are TGTGCCAGTATGAGGGGGCAGGAAAACTATGGCTACACCTTC. The encoded protein is CASMRGQENYGYTF. V usage is TRBV19 and J usage is TRBJ1-2; 7 bases fit TRBD1. CDR1 LNHDA and CDR2 SQIVND come from the germline V gene (reference sequence). Losses at the gene ends were 7 bases for V and 2 bases for J; bases not matched to a gene: 7. The CDR3 totals 14 residues.

The rearrangement links TRBV4-1 to TRBJ2-7; 7 nucleotides align to TRBD1. V lost 1 base and J lost 2; bases outside the gene matches: 2. Germline lookup yields CDR1 MGHRA and CDR2 YSYEKL. The CDR3 consists of 14 residues. The CDR3 sequence is CASSQGDSTYEQYF. The CDR3 DNA reads as TGCGCCAGCAGCCAAGGGGACAGCACCTACGAGCAGTACTTC.

Concerning this clone: The same CDR3 can be traced to other DNA sequences in this sample. V gene TRBV5-6 combines with J gene TRBJ1-2; no definite D call. Germline CDR1 reads SGHDT; CDR2 reads YYEEEE. Trimming shortened V by 0 bases and J by 1 base, and 4 bases separated the two germline ends. The CDR3 is made up of 13 amino acids. As DNA, the CDR3 is TGTGCCAGCAGCTTGGATAGTAACTATGGCTACACCTTC. Translated: CASSLDSNYGYTF.

The chain carries TRBV7-6 and TRBJ1-4; 7 bases agree with TRBD1. The germline V gene has CDR1 SGHVS and CDR2 FNYEAQ. J lost 3 bases, V lost 2 bases, and 9 bases had no gene match. There are 17 residues in the CDR3. CDR3 bases: TGTGCCAGCAGCTTACAAGATGGGGGACAGCCTAATGAAAAACTGTTTTTT. Its translation is CASSLQDGGQPNEKLFF.

V usage is TRBV7-2 and J usage is TRBJ2-1; TRBD2 is a possible D gene (5 bases). This CDR3 contains 17 residues. CDR1 is SGHTA, CDR2 FQGNSA, per germline. With 5 bases removed from V and 0 bases from J, the gap between germline ends came to 17 bases. The CDR3, as DNA: TGTGCCAGCAGCAGCACCCGACTACCAAGCTCCTACAATGAGCAGTTCTTC. Amino acid sequence: CASSSTRLPSSYNEQFF.

DNA for the CDR3: TGTGCCAGCAGCGTAGGCGGGCCAGGTATGGGCAGCAATGAGCAGTTCTTC. This encodes CASSVGGPGMGSNEQFF. The chain employs TRBV9 and TRBJ2-1, with D tentatively TRBD2 (5 bases). Germline CDR1 reads SGDLS; CDR2 reads YYNGEE. This CDR3 region has 17 residues. Trimming removed 0 bases at V and 6 bases at J, with 19 bases between. Using reference TRBV9 and TRBJ2-1 for the parts outside the CDR3, the full variable domain is DSGVTQTPKHLITATGQRVTLRCSPRSGDLSVYWYQQSLDQGLQFLIQYYNGEERAKGNILERFSAQQFPDLHSELNLSSLELGDSALYFCASSVGGPGMGSNEQFFGPGTRLTVL.

V gene TRBV30 combines with J gene TRBJ2-2; D uncertain. The CDR3 runs 16 residues. Germline V gene data show CDR1 as GTSNPN and CDR2 as SVGIG (reference sequence). The V and J ends lost 0 bases and 0 bases respectively, with 11 bases between them. The CDR3 DNA is TGTGCCTGGAGTGTACGTGTGGCTGCGAACACCGGGGAGCTGTTTTTT. It codes for CAWSVRVAANTGELFF.

CDR3 in amino acids: CASRMSGQDNSPLHF. CDR3 in DNA: TGTGCCAGCAGGATGTCGGGACAGGATAATTCACCCCTCCACTTT. V usage is TRBV7-9 and J usage is TRBJ1-6; 8 nucleotides line up with TRBD1. The CDR3 totals 15 residues. The trim removed 6 bases at V and 5 bases at J, leaving 6 bases unmatched. Germline assignment: CDR1 SEHNR and CDR2 FQNEAQ (reference sequence).

The V gene is TRBV5-1, the J gene TRBJ1-2; perhaps TRBD1 as D (5 bases). The CDR3 sequence is 13 residues long. The V gene's germline CDR1 is SGHRS and CDR2 YFSETQ. V was clipped by 1 base and J by 10 bases, with 14 bases between them. The CDR3 DNA reads TGCGCCAGCAGCTTGACAGGCCTATGGGACTACACCTTC. As protein: CASSLTGLWDYTF.

V usage is TRBV5-1 and J usage is TRBJ2-3, with D possibly TRBD2 on 6 matching bases. Germline values: CDR1 SGHRS, CDR2 YFSETQ. With 3 bases removed from V and 4 bases from J, the gap between germline ends came to 15 bases. This CDR3 is 15 amino acids long. CDR3 coding DNA: TGCGCCAGCAGCTCCGGGAGCTTTGGGGCAGATACGCAGTATTTT. Protein sequence: CASSSGSFGADTQYF.

As for this clone: This is likely a read error, given that the CDR3 carries no conserved phenylalanine or tryptophan at its end. V and J are TRBV4-1 and TRBJ1-2, with D unresolved. This CDR3 region has 14 residues. CDR1 MGHRA and CDR2 YSYEKL come from the germline V gene. V was trimmed by 0 bases and J by 8 bases, leaving 13 bases between them. CDR3 region: CASSQDPSSRGYTL. The CDR3 DNA is TGCGCCAGCAGCCAAGATCCGAGCTCGCGGGGCTACACCCTC.

This clone occurred a few times. The CDR3 is CASSGSGLQETQYF. The CDR3 DNA reads TGTGCCAGCAGCGGGAGCGGGCTCCAAGAGACCCAGTACTTC. The genes are TRBV9 and TRBJ2-5; D is possibly TRBD2 (6 bases). Germline CDR1 is SGDLS and CDR2 is YYNGEE. The CDR3 is made up of 14 amino acids. V lost 3 bases, J lost 1 base, and 10 bases lay in between. Looking up the rest from reference TRBV9 and TRBJ2-5 gives the full variable domain: DSGVTQTPKHLITATGQRVTLRCSPRSGDLSVYWYQQSLDQGLQFLIQYYNGEERAKGNILERFSAQQFPDLHSELNLSSLELGDSALYFCASSGSGLQETQYFGPGTRLLVL.

The chain couples TRBV7-2 to TRBJ2-7; TRBD2 might be the D (5 bases). Trimming removed 5 bases at V and 4 bases at J, with 9 bases between. This CDR3 contains 12 residues. Germline lookup yields CDR1 SGHTA and CDR2 FQGNSA. The CDR3 sequence is CASSLREYEQYF. The CDR3 DNA follows: TGTGCCAGCAGCCTAAGGGAGTACGAGCAGTACTTC.

This clone was found once. The V call is TRBV2, the J call TRBJ2-5, with 10 bases aligning to TRBD2. Germline V gives CDR1 SNHLY, CDR2 FYNNEI. The CDR3 is 15 amino acids. V trimming: 3 bases; J trimming: 5 bases; junction bases outside the gene matches: 6. The CDR3 region has the DNA TGTGCCAGCAGTGACCCGGGACTAGCGCGCGAGACCCAGTACTTC. Its protein is CASSDPGLARETQYF. Variable domain in full (rest from reference TRBV2 and TRBJ2-5): EPEVTQTPSHQVTQMGQEVILRCVPISNHLYFYWYRQILGQKVEFLVSFYNNEISEKSEIFDDQFSVERPDGSNFTLKIRSTKLEDSAMYFCASSDPGLARETQYFGPGTRLLVL.

V is TRBV18 and J is TRBJ2-7, with 11 positions matching TRBD2. Germline V gene lookup returns CDR1 KGHSH and CDR2 LQKENI. This CDR3 contains 16 residues. Losses at the gene ends were 3 bases for V and 0 bases for J; bases not matched to a gene: 4. CDR3 residues: CASSPGTSGNSYEQYF. The DNA of the CDR3 is TGTGCCAGCTCACCCGGGACTAGCGGAAACTCCTACGAGCAGTACTTC.

This rearrangement joins TRBV15 to TRBJ2-7; TRBD1 matches 7 bases. Germline V gene sequence: CDR1 LNHNV, CDR2 YYDKDF (reference sequence). The CDR3 spans 14 residues. V lost 2 bases to trimming and J lost 2 bases; unmatched junction nucleotides: 3. The CDR3 coding sequence is TGTGCCACCAGCAGACCAGGACAGGCCTACGAGCAGTACTTC. Residues: CATSRPGQAYEQYF.

V and J are TRBV9 and TRBJ2-5, with TRBD2 identical over 11 bases. Germline trimming cut 3 bases from V and 5 bases from J; bases unmatched to any gene: 6. The germline V gene has CDR1 SGDLS and CDR2 YYNGEE. This CDR3 contains 15 residues. CDR3 region: CASSDSGRAEETQYF. CDR3 nucleotide sequence: TGTGCCAGCAGCGATAGCGGGAGGGCCGAGGAGACCCAGTACTTC.

As to this clone: The sample holds other DNA sequences that translate to the same CDR3. The rearrangement uses TRBV23-1 and TRBJ1-5; no firm D call. TRBV23-1 has ORF status, its function being uncertain. V shed 0 bases and J shed 2 bases, with 8 bases lying between them. The CDR3 is 15 residues long. CDR3 sequence: CASSQSGRGNQPQHF. The CDR3 coding sequence is TGCGCCAGCAGTCAATCCGGGAGGGGCAATCAGCCCCAGCATTTT.

This chain connects TRBV5-6 to TRBJ2-5, with D tentatively TRBD2 (6 bases). Germline-derived CDR1 and CDR2 are SGHDT and YYEEEE. CDR3 length equals 15 residues. V shed 5 bases and J shed 1 base, with 15 bases lying between them. CDR3 residues: CASRQDMGGQETQYF. The CDR3, as DNA: TGTGCCAGCAGACAGGACATGGGGGGCCAAGAGACCCAGTACTTC.

The chain has TRBV5-4 and TRBJ1-2, with TRBD1 matching 9 bases. The CDR3 length is 14 residues. Germline values: CDR1 SGHNT, CDR2 YYREEE (reference sequence). Unmatched junction bases numbered 6, after V lost 0 bases and J lost 9 bases. The CDR3 loop reads CASSLGYGQGSYTF. The CDR3 DNA is TGTGCCAGCAGCTTGGGGTACGGACAGGGGAGCTACACCTTC.

This rearrangement joins TRBV5-1 to TRBJ1-2; TRBD1 matches at 9 bases. V dropped 0 bases and J dropped 7; count of bases not matched to a gene: 4. Germline values: CDR1 SGHRS, CDR2 YFSETQ. There are 14 residues in the CDR3. The CDR3: CASSLVATGGGYTF. CDR3 nucleotide sequence: TGCGCCAGCAGCTTGGTAGCGACAGGGGGTGGCTACACCTTC.

Comment on this clone: A junction end diverges from the germline sequence, so it may reflect a read error. The genes are TRBV6-1 and TRBJ1-2; 10 nucleotides line up with TRBD1. CDR1 MNHNS and CDR2 SASEGT come from the germline V gene. The length of the CDR3 is 14 residues. This chain's CDR3 is CASATTGGDYGCTF. CDR3 DNA sequence: TGTGCCAGCGCCACGACAGGGGGCGACTATGGCTGCACCTTC.

The chain recombines TRBV6-5 with TRBJ2-5; 7 nucleotides agree with TRBD1. Looked up from germline, CDR1 is MNHEY and CDR2 is SVGAGI. The ends lost 6 bases at V and 2 bases at J; junction bases unmatched: 3. This CDR3 has 13 amino acids. The CDR3 DNA sequence: TGTGCCAGCAGCCGGGACAGACAAGAGACCCAGTACTTC. Translated, it gives CASSRDRQETQYF.

The chain is built from TRBV10-2 and TRBJ2-3; D is undetermined. The V gene lost 6 bases and the J gene lost 2 bases, with 6 bases spanning the gap. This CDR3 comprises 12 residues. The V gene's germline CDR1 is WSHSY and CDR2 SAAADI. The CDR3 DNA is TGCGCCAGCAGCGACTTCACAGATACGCAGTATTTT. Protein sequence: CASSDFTDTQYF.

The chain carries TRBV6-5 and TRBJ1-2; D is ambiguous. This CDR3 spans 14 amino acids. Trimming pared 0 bases from V and 6 bases from J, leaving 11 bases between. Germline values: CDR1 MNHEY, CDR2 SVGAGI. The CDR3 bases are TGTGCCAGCAGTTACTCGACGGGGTACGATGGCTACACCTTC. It specifies CASSYSTGYDGYTF.